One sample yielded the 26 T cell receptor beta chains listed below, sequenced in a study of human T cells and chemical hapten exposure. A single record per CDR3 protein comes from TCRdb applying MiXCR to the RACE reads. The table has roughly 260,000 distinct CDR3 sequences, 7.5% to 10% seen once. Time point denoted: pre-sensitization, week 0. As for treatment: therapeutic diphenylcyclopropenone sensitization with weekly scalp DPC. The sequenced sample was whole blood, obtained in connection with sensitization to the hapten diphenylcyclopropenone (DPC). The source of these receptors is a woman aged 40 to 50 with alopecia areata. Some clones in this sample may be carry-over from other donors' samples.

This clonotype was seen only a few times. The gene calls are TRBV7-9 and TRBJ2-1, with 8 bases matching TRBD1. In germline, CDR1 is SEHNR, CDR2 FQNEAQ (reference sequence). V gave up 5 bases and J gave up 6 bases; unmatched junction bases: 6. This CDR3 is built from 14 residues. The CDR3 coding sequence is TGTGCCAGCAGCCCATTCGACAGGGGCAATGAGCAGTTCTTC. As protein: CASSPFDRGNEQFF.

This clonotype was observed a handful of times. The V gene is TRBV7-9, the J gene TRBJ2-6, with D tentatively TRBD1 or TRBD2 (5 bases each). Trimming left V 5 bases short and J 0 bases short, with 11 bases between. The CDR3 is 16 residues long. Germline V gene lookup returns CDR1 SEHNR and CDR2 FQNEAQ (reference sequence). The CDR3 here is CASSQGRISGANVLTF. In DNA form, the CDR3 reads TGTGCCAGCAGCCAGGGACGGATCTCTGGGGCCAACGTCCTGACTTTC.

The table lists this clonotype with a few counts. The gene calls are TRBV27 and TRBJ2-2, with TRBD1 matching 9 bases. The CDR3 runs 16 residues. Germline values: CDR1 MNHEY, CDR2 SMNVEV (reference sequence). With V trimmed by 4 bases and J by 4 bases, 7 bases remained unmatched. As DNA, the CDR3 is TGTGCCAGCAGTTCCTCGGGACAGGGACTCACCGGGGAGCTGTTTTTT. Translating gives CASSSSGQGLTGELFF.

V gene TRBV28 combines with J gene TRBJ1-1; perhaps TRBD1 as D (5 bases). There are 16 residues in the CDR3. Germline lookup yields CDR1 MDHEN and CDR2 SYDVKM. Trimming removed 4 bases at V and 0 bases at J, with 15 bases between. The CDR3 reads CASSSPGTFMNTEAFF. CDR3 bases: TGTGCCAGCAGTTCCCCCGGGACTTTCATGAACACTGAAGCTTTCTTT.

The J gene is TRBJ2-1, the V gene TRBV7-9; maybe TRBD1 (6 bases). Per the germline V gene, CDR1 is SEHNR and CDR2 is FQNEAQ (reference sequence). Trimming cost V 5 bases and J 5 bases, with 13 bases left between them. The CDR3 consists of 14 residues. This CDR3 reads CASSPGTPDNEQFF. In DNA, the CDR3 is TGTGCCAGCAGCCCCGGGACACCAGACAATGAGCAGTTCTTC.

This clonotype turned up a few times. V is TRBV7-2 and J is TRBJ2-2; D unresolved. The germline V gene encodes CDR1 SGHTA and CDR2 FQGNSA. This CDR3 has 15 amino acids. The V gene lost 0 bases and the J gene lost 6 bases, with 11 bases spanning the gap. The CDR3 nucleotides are TGTGCCAGCAGCTTAGCGCGTGGGGTCGCCGGGGAGCTGTTTTTT. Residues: CASSLARGVAGELFF.

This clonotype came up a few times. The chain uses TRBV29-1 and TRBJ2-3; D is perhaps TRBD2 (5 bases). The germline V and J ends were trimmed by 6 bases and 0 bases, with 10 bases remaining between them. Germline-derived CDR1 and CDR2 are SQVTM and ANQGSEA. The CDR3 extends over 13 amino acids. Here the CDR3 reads CSVGRGSTDTQYF. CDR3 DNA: TGCAGCGTCGGACGGGGTAGCACAGATACGCAGTATTTT.

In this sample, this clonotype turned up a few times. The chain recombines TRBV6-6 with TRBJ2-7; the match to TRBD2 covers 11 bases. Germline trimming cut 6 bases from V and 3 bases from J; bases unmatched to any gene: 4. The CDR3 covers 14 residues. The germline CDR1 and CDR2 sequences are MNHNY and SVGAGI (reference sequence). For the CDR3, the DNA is TGTGCCAGCAGAGAAACTAGCGGGAGCTACGAGCAGTACTTC. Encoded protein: CASRETSGSYEQYF.

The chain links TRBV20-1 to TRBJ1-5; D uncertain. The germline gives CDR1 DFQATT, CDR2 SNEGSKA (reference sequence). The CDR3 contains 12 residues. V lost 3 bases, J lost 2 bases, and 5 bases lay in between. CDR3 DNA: TGCAGTGCTAGCGACGGCAATCAGCCCCAGCATTTT. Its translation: CSASDGNQPQHF.

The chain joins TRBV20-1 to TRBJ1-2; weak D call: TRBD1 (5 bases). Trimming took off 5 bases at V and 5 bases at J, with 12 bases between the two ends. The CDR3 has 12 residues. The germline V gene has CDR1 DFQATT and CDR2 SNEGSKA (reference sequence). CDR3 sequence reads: CSALPQVYGYTF. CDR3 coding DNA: TGCAGTGCTTTGCCACAGGTTTATGGCTACACCTTC.

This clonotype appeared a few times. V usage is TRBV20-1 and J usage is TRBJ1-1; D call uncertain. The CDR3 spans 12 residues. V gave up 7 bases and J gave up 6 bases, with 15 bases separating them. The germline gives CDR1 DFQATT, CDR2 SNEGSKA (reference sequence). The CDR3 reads CSGQGIGAEAFF. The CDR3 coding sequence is TGCAGTGGCCAAGGGATTGGCGCTGAAGCTTTCTTT.

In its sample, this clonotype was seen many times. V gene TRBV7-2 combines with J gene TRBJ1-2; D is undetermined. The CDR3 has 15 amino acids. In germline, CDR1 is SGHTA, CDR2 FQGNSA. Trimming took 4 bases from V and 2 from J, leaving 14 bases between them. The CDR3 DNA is TGTGCCAGCAGCTCCTATATGACGGGCAACTATGGCTACACCTTC. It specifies CASSSYMTGNYGYTF.

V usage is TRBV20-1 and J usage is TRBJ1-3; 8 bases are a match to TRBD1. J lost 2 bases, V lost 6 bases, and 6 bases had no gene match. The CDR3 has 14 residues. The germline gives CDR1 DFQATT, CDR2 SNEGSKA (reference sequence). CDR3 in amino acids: CSAITGGAGNTIYF. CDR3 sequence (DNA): TGCAGTGCCATTACAGGGGGTGCTGGAAACACCATATATTTT.

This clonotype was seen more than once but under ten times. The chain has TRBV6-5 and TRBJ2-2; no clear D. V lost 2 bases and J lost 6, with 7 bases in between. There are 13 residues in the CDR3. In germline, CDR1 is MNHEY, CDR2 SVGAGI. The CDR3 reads CASSYVGAGELFF. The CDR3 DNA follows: TGTGCCAGCAGTTACGTTGGGGCCGGGGAGCTGTTTTTT.

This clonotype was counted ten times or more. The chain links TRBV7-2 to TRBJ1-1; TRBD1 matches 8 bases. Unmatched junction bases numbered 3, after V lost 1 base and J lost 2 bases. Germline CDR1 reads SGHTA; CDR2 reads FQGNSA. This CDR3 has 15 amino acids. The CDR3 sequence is CASSLGTGFNTEAFF. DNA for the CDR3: TGTGCCAGCAGCTTAGGGACAGGGTTCAACACTGAAGCTTTCTTT.

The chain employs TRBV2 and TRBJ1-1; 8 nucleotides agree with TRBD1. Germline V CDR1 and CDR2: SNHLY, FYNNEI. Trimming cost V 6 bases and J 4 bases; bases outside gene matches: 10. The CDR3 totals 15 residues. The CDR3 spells CASRRTGLESTEAFF. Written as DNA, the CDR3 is TGTGCCAGCAGGCGGACAGGGTTGGAAAGCACTGAAGCTTTCTTT.

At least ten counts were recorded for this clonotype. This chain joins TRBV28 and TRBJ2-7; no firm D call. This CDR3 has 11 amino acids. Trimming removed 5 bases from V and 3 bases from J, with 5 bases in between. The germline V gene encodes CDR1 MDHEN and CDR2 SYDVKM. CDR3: CASSLFYEQYF. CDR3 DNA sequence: TGTGCCAGCAGTCTGTTCTACGAGCAGTACTTC.

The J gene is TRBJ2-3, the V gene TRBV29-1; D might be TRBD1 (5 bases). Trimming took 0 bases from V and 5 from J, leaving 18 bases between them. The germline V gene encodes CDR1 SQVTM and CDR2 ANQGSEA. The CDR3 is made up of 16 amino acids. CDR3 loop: CSVEDRVRVSEDTQYF. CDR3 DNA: TGCAGCGTTGAAGATCGCGTCAGGGTTTCGGAAGATACGCAGTATTTT.

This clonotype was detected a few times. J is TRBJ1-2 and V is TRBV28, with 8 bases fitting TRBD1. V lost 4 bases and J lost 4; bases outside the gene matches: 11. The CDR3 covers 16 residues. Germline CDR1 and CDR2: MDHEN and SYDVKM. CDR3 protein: CASSSWTGSQSYGYTF. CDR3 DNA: TGTGCCAGCAGTTCCTGGACAGGGTCCCAAAGCTATGGCTACACCTTC.

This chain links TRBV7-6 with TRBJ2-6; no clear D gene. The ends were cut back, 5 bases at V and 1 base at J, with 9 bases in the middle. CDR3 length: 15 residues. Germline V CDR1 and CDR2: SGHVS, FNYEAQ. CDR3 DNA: TGTGCCAGCAGCCCTACCTTTTCTGGGGCCAACGTCCTGACTTTC. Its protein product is CASSPTFSGANVLTF.

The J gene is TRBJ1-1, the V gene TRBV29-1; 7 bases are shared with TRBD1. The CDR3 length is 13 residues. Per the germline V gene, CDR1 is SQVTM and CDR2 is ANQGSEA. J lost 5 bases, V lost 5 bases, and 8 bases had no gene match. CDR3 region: CSVSDRARTEAFF. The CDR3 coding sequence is TGCAGCGTTTCTGACAGGGCGAGAACTGAAGCTTTCTTT.

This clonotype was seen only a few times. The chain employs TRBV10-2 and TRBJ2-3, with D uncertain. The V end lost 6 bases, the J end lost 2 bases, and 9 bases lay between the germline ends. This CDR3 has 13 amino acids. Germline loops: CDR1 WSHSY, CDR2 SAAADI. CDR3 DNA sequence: TGCGCCAGCAGGGTACAAACCACAGATACGCAGTATTTT. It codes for CASRVQTTDTQYF.

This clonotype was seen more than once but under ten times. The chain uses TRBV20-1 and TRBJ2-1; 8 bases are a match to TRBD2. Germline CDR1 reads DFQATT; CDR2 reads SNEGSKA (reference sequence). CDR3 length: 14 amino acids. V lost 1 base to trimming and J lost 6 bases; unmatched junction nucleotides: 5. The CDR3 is CSARVAGGSNEQFF. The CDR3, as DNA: TGCAGTGCTAGAGTTGCGGGAGGAAGCAATGAGCAGTTCTTC.

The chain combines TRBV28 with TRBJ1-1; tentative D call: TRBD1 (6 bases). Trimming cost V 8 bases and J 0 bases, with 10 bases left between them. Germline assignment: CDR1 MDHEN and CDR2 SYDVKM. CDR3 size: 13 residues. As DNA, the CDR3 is TGTGCCAGCGAAGGACAGATGAACACTGAAGCTTTCTTT. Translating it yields CASEGQMNTEAFF.

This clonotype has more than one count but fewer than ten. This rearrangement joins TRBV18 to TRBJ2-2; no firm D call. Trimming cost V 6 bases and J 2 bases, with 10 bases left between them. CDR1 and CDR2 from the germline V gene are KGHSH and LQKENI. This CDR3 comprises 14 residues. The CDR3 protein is CASSPADNTGELFF. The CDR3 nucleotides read TGTGCCAGCTCCCCCGCAGACAACACCGGGGAGCTGTTTTTT.

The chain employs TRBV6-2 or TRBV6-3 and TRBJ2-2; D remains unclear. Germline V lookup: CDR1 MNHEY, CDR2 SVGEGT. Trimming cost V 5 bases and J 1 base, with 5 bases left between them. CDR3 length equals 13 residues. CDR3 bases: TGTGCCAGCAGTACCTTGAACACCGGGGAGCTGTTTTTT. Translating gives CASSTLNTGELFF.